This paragraph reports one TCR beta chain. TCRdb keeps only in-frame clones here, not all; method: immunoSEQ multiplex PCR. In the table there are about 310,000 clones, 85% to 90% of which are singletons. The sample is drawn from a study of blood T cell repertoires in COVID-19. The J segment lost 0 bases and the V segment lost 5 bases, leaving 19 bases of the junction unmatched. Germline values: CDR1 SEHNR, CDR2 FQNEAQ (reference sequence). This CDR3 has 20 amino acids. This sequence originates from a woman in her late teens or twenties with acute COVID-19. The chain links TRBV7-9 to TRBJ1-3, with 7 bases lining up with TRBD1. The specimen sequenced was PBMCs or T cells enriched from blood (not recorded which). CDR3 DNA: TGTGCCAGCAGCAAGCTTGTAGGAAGACAGGGCTTAATCTCTGGAAACACCATATATTTT. Translating gives CASSKLVGRQGLISGNTIYF. The full variable domain, completed using reference TRBV7-9 and TRBJ1-3, is DTGVSQNPRHKITKRGQNVTFRCDPISEHNRLYWYRQTLGQGPEFLTYFQNEAQLEKSRLLSDRFSAERPKGSFSTLEIQRTEQGDSAMYLCASSKLVGRQGLISGNTIYFGEGSWLTVV.